Below are 26 T cell receptor beta chains sequenced from a single sample in a study of T cell changes during pregnancy in multiple sclerosis. Sequenced by immunoSEQ multiplex PCR; TCRdb stores in-frame clones only, minus some. The sample includes 55,000 to 75,000 clones, roughly 91% of them seen just once. Source: peripheral blood, taken in the third trimester of pregnancy. The receptors stem from a female donor in good health, enrolled as a control in a pregnancy study.

This sequence joins TRBV19 and TRBJ2-1, with 8 bases that match TRBD2. V lost 5 bases, J lost 2 bases, and 2 bases stayed unmatched. The CDR3 runs 14 residues. The germline V gene encodes CDR1 LNHDA and CDR2 SQIVND (reference sequence). The CDR3 here is CASSLAGTYNEQFF. In DNA form, the CDR3 reads TGTGCCAGTAGTTTAGCGGGGACCTACAATGAGCAGTTCTTC.

The chain carries TRBV13 and TRBJ2-7; TRBD2 is a possible D gene (5 bases). This CDR3 spans 13 amino acids. Trimming cost V 3 bases and J 4 bases, with 10 bases left between them. CDR1 and CDR2 (germline): PRHDT, FYEKMQ (reference sequence). CDR3 coding DNA: TGTGCCAGCAGCTTGGGTAGCGAGTACGAGCAGTACTTC. Translating gives CASSLGSEYEQYF.

The chain uses TRBV5-1 and TRBJ1-1, with no clear D. Germline loops: CDR1 SGHRS, CDR2 YFSETQ. With 7 bases removed from V and 1 base from J, the gap between germline ends came to 11 bases. The CDR3 totals 13 residues. CDR3: CASSPPGNTEAFF. The CDR3 DNA follows: TGCGCCAGCTCCCCCCCGGGGAACACTGAAGCTTTCTTT.

The chain couples TRBV4-1 to TRBJ2-1; TRBD2 matches 10 bases. With 6 bases clipped from V and 3 bases from J, the junction kept 5 bases outside the gene matches. Germline V lookup: CDR1 MGHRA, CDR2 YSYEKL. The CDR3 is 15 amino acids. DNA of the CDR3: TGCGCCAGCAGGCGGTTAGCGGGAGGCTACAATGAGCAGTTCTTC. This sequence encodes CASRRLAGGYNEQFF.

The rearrangement joins TRBV4-1 to TRBJ1-1, with D possibly matching TRBD1 (6 bases). Trimming removed 4 bases at V and 0 bases at J, with 9 bases between. The CDR3 has 14 amino acids. The germline gives CDR1 MGHRA, CDR2 YSYEKL. CDR3 DNA sequence: TGCGCCAGCAGCCTGGGACACATGAACACTGAAGCTTTCTTT. As protein: CASSLGHMNTEAFF.

This chain joins TRBV27 and TRBJ2-1, with 15 bases lining up with TRBD2. The ends lost 3 bases at V and 4 bases at J; junction bases unmatched: 7. Germline CDR1 MNHEY, CDR2 SMNVEV (reference sequence). This CDR3 is 18 amino acids long. CDR3 nucleotides: TGTGCCAGCAGTTTGGAAGCGGGACTAGCGGGAGGTTACAATGAGCAGTTCTTC. It translates to CASSLEAGLAGGYNEQFF.

The rearrangement joins TRBV6-4 to TRBJ1-6; D is ambiguous. Germline CDR1 and CDR2: MRHNA and SNTAGT. CDR3 length: 16 amino acids. Trimming cost V 5 bases and J 0 bases, with 11 bases left between them. The CDR3: CASSSTPSSYNSPLHF. CDR3 in DNA: TGTGCCAGCAGTTCTACCCCGAGCTCCTATAATTCACCCCTCCACTTT.

The rearrangement uses TRBV7-8 and TRBJ2-1; D is unclear. Germline lookup yields CDR1 SGHVS and CDR2 FQNEAQ. V was shortened by 1 base and J by 0 bases, with 7 bases between the two germline ends. The CDR3 totals 15 residues. CDR3 sequence: CASSLVESSYNEQFF. CDR3 in DNA: TGTGCCAGCAGCTTAGTCGAGAGCTCCTACAATGAGCAGTTCTTC.

This clone was picked up one time. The chain couples TRBV28 to TRBJ2-3; D unresolved. CDR1 and CDR2 (germline): MDHEN, SYDVKM. V was shortened by 2 bases and J by 1 base, with 16 bases between the two germline ends. CDR3 length: 17 residues. CDR3 in amino acids: CASSLGLPTSGTDTQYF. In DNA form, the CDR3 reads TGTGCCAGCAGTTTAGGCCTTCCGACGAGCGGCACAGATACGCAGTATTTT. Drawing the rest from reference TRBV28 and TRBJ2-3, the complete variable domain is DVKVTQSSRYLVKRTGEKVFLECVQDMDHENMFWYRQDPGLGLRLIYFSYDVKMKEKGDIPEGYSVSREKKERFSLILESASTNQTSMYLCASSLGLPTSGTDTQYFGPGTRLTVL.

V is TRBV9 and J is TRBJ2-3; TRBD1 is a possible D gene (6 bases). CDR1 is SGDLS and CDR2 is YYNGEE in the germline V gene. V was cut by 3 bases and J by 5 bases, with 10 bases left in between. This CDR3 contains 13 residues. The CDR3 nucleotides are TGTGCCAGCAGCGGACACAGGGTAGATACGCAGTATTTT. The encoded protein is CASSGHRVDTQYF.

This clone has only one observation. This sequence joins TRBV6-5 and TRBJ1-2, with a tentative D call TRBD1 (6 bases). CDR1 and CDR2 from the germline V gene are MNHEY and SVGAGI. The CDR3 totals 15 residues. Trimming shortened V by 2 bases and J by 3 bases, and 13 bases separated the two germline ends. The CDR3 nucleotides read TGTGCCAGCAGTTACGCCAGACAGGAAGACTATGGCTACACCTTC. It translates to CASSYARQEDYGYTF.

The CDR3 coding sequence is TGTGCCAGCAGTTTTCTAGCGGGGAGTGAAACCGGGGAGCTGTTTTTT. Encoded protein: CASSFLAGSETGELFF. V is TRBV6-4 and J is TRBJ2-2, with 9 nucleotides matching TRBD2. The germline V gene has CDR1 MRHNA and CDR2 SNTAGT. With 5 bases clipped from V and 5 bases from J, the junction kept 9 bases outside the gene matches. The CDR3 is 16 amino acids.

This sequence joins TRBV4-1 and TRBJ2-4, with 8 bases matching TRBD2. V lost 4 bases and J lost 5; bases outside the gene matches: 10. This CDR3 comprises 16 residues. Germline CDR1 is MGHRA and CDR2 is YSYEKL. The chain's CDR3 is CASSRALAGGENIQYF. CDR3 nucleotide sequence: TGCGCCAGCAGCCGCGCTCTGGCGGGGGGCGAAAACATTCAGTACTTC.

The chain couples TRBV9 to TRBJ1-1, with 8 bases identical to TRBD1. This CDR3 has 14 amino acids. With 3 bases clipped from V and 1 base from J, the junction kept 2 bases outside the gene matches. CDR1 is SGDLS, CDR2 YYNGEE, per germline. CDR3 nucleotides: TGTGCCAGCAGCGCGGACAGGGAGAACACTGAAGCTTTCTTT. This codes for CASSADRENTEAFF.

The V gene is TRBV5-1, the J gene TRBJ1-1; 7 bases are a match to TRBD1. This CDR3 spans 15 amino acids. CDR1 is SGHRS and CDR2 is YFSETQ in the germline V gene. J was trimmed by 6 bases and V by 0 bases; bases with no gene match: 8. CDR3 sequence: CASSLATWTGPEAFF. The CDR3 nucleotides read TGCGCCAGCAGCTTGGCCACCTGGACAGGCCCTGAAGCTTTCTTT.

The chain has TRBV13 and TRBJ2-2; D is unresolved. CDR1 and CDR2 (germline): PRHDT, FYEKMQ (reference sequence). V was shortened by 1 base and J by 3 bases, with 6 bases between the two germline ends. The CDR3 extends over 14 amino acids. The CDR3 bases are TGTGCCAGCAGCTTAGAGCTGGACACCGGGGAGCTGTTTTTT. Its protein product is CASSLELDTGELFF.

The V and J genes are TRBV9 and TRBJ2-1; a weak D match, TRBD2 (6 bases). CDR1 and CDR2 (germline): SGDLS, YYNGEE. The CDR3 has 16 residues. Trimming took off 0 bases at V and 2 bases at J, with 12 bases between the two ends. CDR3 in amino acids: CASSVGDGRAYNEQFF. The CDR3, as DNA: TGTGCCAGCAGCGTAGGGGACGGGAGAGCCTACAATGAGCAGTTCTTC.

The chain recombines TRBV6-5 with TRBJ1-1; D gene ambiguous. This CDR3 has 15 amino acids. Germline CDR1 reads MNHEY; CDR2 reads SVGAGI. V shed 3 bases and J shed 0 bases, with 11 bases lying between them. The CDR3 DNA reads as TGTGCCAGCAGTTATTATGAAGCGATGAACACTGAAGCTTTCTTT. Amino acid sequence: CASSYYEAMNTEAFF.

This chain uses TRBV5-1 with TRBJ1-1; tentatively, D is TRBD1 (5 bases). This CDR3 contains 13 residues. Germline V lookup: CDR1 SGHRS, CDR2 YFSETQ. Trimming removed 3 bases at V and 8 bases at J, with 14 bases between. The CDR3 here is CASSSSPGSEAFF. DNA of the CDR3: TGCGCCAGCAGCTCCTCGCCAGGGTCAGAAGCTTTCTTT.

The chain has TRBV7-6 and TRBJ2-7; 14 bases map to TRBD2. Germline assignment: CDR1 SGHVS and CDR2 FNYEAQ. V shed 4 bases and J 3 bases; nucleotides not matched to a gene: 5. There are 16 residues in the CDR3. The CDR3 nucleotides read TGTGCCAGCAGCTCCGCCGGGACTAGCGGGAGCTACGAGCAGTACTTC. Translated: CASSSAGTSGSYEQYF.

The chain links TRBV7-2 to TRBJ2-1; TRBD2 is a possible D gene (5 bases). Germline V lookup: CDR1 SGHTA, CDR2 FQGNSA. This CDR3 region has 14 residues. The ends were cut back, 5 bases at V and 10 bases at J, with 18 bases in the middle. CDR3 sequence: CASSIHLLGVEQFF. DNA of the CDR3: TGTGCCAGCAGCATTCACTTACTAGGTGTCGAGCAGTTCTTC.

J is TRBJ2-1 and V is TRBV7-3; 10 positions match TRBD2. In germline, CDR1 is SGHTA, CDR2 FQGTGA. The CDR3 is made up of 15 amino acids. Unmatched junction bases numbered 8, after V lost 5 bases and J lost 7 bases. The CDR3, as DNA: TGTGCCAGCAGCGCGCAGCGGGGGGGCCGGAATGAGCAGTTCTTC. Translation gives CASSAQRGGRNEQFF.

The chain carries TRBV14 and TRBJ2-5, with unresolved D. CDR1 is SGHDN, CDR2 FVKESK, per germline. V dropped 0 bases and J dropped 5 bases, with 7 bases sitting between them. The CDR3 sequence is 13 residues long. The CDR3 nucleotides read TGTGCCAGCAGCCAAGATCTCCGGGAGACCCAGTACTTC. Amino acids: CASSQDLRETQYF.

The rearrangement uses TRBV15 and TRBJ1-5; D gene uncertain. V lost 2 bases and J 4 bases, leaving 3 bases between the germline ends. Germline V gives CDR1 LNHNV, CDR2 YYDKDF (reference sequence). The CDR3 consists of 12 residues. CDR3 region: CATSRPNQPQHF. CDR3 nucleotides: TGTGCCACCAGCAGACCTAATCAGCCCCAGCATTTT. The full variable domain, its missing parts supplied by reference TRBV15 and TRBJ1-5, is DAMVIQNPRYQVTQFGKPVTLSCSQTLNHNVMYWYQQKSSQAPKLLFHYYDKDFNNEADTPDNFQSRRPNTSFCFLDIRSPGLGDTAMYLCATSRPNQPQHFGDGTRLSIL.

CDR3 loop: CASSLPGLASTYEQYF. The CDR3 coding sequence is TGTGCCAGCAGTTTGCCGGGACTAGCGTCCACCTACGAGCAGTACTTC. The genes are TRBV28 and TRBJ2-7; the match to TRBD2 covers 10 bases. Losses at the gene ends were 3 bases for V and 2 bases for J; bases not matched to a gene: 7. The germline V gene has CDR1 MDHEN and CDR2 SYDVKM. The CDR3 runs to 16 residues.

This chain connects TRBV6-5 to TRBJ1-2, with a weak D call TRBD1 (6 bases). The CDR3 runs 13 residues. Trimming pared 6 bases from V and 3 bases from J, leaving 11 bases between. The V gene's germline CDR1 is MNHEY and CDR2 SVGAGI. The CDR3 coding sequence is TGTGCCAGCAGGTATAACAGGGACTATGGCTACACCTTC. Translating it yields CASRYNRDYGYTF.